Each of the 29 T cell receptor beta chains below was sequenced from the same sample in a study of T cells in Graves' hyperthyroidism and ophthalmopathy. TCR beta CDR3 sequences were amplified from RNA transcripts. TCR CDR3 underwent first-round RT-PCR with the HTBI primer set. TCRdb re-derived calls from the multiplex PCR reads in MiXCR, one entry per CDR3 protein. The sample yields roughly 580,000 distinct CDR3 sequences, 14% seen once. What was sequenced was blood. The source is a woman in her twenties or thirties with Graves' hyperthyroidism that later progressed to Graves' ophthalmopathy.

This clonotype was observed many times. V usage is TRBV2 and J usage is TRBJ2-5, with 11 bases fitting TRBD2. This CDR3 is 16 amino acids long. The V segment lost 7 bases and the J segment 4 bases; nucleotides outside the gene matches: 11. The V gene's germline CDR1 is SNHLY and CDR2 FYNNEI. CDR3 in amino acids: CASKGGLAGEGETQYF. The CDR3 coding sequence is TGTGCCAGCAAAGGCGGACTAGCGGGCGAGGGAGAGACCCAGTACTTC.

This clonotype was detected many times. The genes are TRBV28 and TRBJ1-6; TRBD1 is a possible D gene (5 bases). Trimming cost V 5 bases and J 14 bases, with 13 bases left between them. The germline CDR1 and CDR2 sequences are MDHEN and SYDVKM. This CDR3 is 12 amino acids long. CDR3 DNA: TGTGCCAGCAGTACGACAGCCCAATCCCTCCACTTT. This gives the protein CASSTTAQSLHF.

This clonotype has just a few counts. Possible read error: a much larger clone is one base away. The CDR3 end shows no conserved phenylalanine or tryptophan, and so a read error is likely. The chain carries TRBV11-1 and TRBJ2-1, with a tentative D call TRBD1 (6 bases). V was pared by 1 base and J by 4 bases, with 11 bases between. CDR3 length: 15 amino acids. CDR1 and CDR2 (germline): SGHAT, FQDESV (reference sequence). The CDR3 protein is CASSLGTESYNEQFL. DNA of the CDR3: TGTGCCAGCAGCTTAGGGACAGAAAGTTACAATGAGCAGTTCCTC.

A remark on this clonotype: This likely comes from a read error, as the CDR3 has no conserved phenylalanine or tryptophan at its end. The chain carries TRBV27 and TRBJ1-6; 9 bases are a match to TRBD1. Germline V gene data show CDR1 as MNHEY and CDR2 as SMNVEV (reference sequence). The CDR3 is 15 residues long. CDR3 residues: CDSSQGTGLNSPLHV. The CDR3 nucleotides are TGTGACAGCAGCCAAGGGACAGGGTTAAATTCACCCCTCCACGTT.

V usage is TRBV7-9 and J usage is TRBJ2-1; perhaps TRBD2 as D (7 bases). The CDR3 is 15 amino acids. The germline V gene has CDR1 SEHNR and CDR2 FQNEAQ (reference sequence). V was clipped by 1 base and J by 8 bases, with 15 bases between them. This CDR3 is CASSLGGGGPDEQFF. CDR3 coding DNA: TGTGCCAGCAGCTTAGGAGGGGGAGGGCCTGATGAGCAGTTCTTC.

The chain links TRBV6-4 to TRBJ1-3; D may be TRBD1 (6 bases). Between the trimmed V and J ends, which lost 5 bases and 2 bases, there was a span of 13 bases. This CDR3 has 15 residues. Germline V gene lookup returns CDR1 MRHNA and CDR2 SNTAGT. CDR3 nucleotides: TGTGCCAGCAGTTACGACTGGGGGCCTGGAAACACCATATATTTT. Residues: CASSYDWGPGNTIYF.

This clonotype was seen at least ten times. CDR3 protein: CASSYGGRHTGELFF. The CDR3 region has the DNA TGTGCCAGCAGTTACGGCGGGAGACACACCGGGGAGCTGTTTTTT. The gene calls are TRBV6-6 and TRBJ2-2, with TRBD2 identical over 7 bases. CDR3 length equals 15 residues. Germline V lookup: CDR1 MNHNY, CDR2 SVGAGI (reference sequence). V trimming: 2 bases; J trimming: 3 bases; junction bases outside the gene matches: 3.

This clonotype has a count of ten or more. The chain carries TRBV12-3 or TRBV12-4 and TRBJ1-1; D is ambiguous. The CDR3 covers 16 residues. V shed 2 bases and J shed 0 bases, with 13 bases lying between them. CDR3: CASSLSGGLVNTEAFF. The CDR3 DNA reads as TGTGCCAGCAGTTTAAGCGGCGGCCTGGTGAACACTGAAGCTTTCTTT.

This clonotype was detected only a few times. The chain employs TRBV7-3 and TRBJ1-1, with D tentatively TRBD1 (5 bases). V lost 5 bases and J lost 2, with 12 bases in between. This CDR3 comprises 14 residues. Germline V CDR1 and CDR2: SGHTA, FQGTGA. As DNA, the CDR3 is TGTGCCAGCAGCCGTCGGGGGGACAACACTGAAGCTTTCTTT. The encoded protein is CASSRRGDNTEAFF. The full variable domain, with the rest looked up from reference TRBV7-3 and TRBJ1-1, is GAGVSQTPSNKVTEKGKYVELRCDPISGHTALYWYRQSLGQGPEFLIYFQGTGAADDSGLPNDRFFAVRPEGSVSTLKIQRTERGDSAVYLCASSRRGDNTEAFFGQGTRLTVV.

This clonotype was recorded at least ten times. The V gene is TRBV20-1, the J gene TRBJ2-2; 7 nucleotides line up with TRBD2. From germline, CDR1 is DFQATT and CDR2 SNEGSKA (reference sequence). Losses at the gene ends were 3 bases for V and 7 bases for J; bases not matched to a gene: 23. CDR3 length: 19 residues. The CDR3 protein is CSASSMGPGPDGGGGELFF. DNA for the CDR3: TGCAGTGCTAGCTCTATGGGACCGGGGCCCGACGGCGGGGGCGGGGAGCTGTTTTTT.

The CDR3 nucleotides read TGTGCCTGGAGTGGCGGGACAGGGGGACATTATTACGAGCAGTACTTC. Translated, it gives CAWSGGTGGHYYEQYF. The V call is TRBV30, the J call TRBJ2-7, with 11 bases matching TRBD1. There are 16 residues in the CDR3. The V and J ends lost 1 base and 4 bases, in that order; junction bases with no gene match: 9. Germline-derived CDR1 and CDR2 are GTSNPN and SVGIG (reference sequence).

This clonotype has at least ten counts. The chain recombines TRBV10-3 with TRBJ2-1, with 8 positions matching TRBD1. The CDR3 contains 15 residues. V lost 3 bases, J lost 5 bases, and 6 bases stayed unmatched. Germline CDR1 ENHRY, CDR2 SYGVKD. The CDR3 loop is CAISEGQGPHNEQFF. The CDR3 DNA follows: TGTGCCATCAGTGAAGGACAGGGACCCCACAATGAGCAGTTCTTC.

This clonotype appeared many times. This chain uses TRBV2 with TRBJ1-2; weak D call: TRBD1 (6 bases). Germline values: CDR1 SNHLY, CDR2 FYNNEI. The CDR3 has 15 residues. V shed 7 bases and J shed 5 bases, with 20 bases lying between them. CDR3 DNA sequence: TGTGCCAGCACTCAACAGGGCTCTGTTGGGTATGGCTACACCTTC. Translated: CASTQQGSVGYGYTF. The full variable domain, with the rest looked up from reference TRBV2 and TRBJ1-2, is EPEVTQTPSHQVTQMGQEVILRCVPISNHLYFYWYRQILGQKVEFLVSFYNNEISEKSEIFDDQFSVERPDGSNFTLKIRSTKLEDSAMYFCASTQQGSVGYGYTFGSGTRLTVV.

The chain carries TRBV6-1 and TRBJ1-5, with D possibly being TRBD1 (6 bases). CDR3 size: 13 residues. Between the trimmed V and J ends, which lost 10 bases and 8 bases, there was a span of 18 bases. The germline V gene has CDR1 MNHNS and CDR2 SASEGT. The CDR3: CATSRGVNEPQHF. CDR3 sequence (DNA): TGTGCCACCTCTAGGGGGGTTAACGAGCCCCAGCATTTT.

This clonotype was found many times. CDR3 region: CASSPSRPTSGRRNEQFF. DNA of the CDR3: TGTGCCAGCAGCCCAAGTAGACCCACTAGCGGGAGAAGAAATGAGCAGTTCTTC. V and J are TRBV7-2 and TRBJ2-1; 11 bases are a match to TRBD2. The trim removed 5 bases at V and 7 bases at J, leaving 16 bases unmatched. CDR1 is SGHTA and CDR2 is FQGNSA in the germline V gene. This CDR3 is built from 18 residues.

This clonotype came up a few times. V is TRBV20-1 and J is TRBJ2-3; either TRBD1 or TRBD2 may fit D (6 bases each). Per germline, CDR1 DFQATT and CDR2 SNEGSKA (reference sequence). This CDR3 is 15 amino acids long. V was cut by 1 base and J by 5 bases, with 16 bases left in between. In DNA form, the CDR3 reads TGCAGTGCTAGAGGTTACACCGGGGGCCTAGATACGCAGTATTTT. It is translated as CSARGYTGGLDTQYF.

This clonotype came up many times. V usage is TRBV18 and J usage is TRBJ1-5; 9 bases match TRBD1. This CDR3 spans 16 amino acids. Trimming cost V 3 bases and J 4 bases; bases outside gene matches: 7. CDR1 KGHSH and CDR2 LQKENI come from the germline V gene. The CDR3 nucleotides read TGTGCCAGCTCACCTGGAGGGACAGGGACTAATCAGCCCCAGCATTTT. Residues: CASSPGGTGTNQPQHF.

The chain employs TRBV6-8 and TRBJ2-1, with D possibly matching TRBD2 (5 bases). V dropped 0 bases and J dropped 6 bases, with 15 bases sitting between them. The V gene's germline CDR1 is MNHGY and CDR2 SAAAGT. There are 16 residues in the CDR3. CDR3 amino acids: CASSYSAGVSGNEQFF. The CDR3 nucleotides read TGTGCCAGCAGTTACTCGGCAGGTGTCAGCGGCAATGAGCAGTTCTTC.

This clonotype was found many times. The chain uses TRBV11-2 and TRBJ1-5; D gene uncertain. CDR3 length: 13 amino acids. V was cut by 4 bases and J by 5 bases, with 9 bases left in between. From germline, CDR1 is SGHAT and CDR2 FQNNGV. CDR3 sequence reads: CASSSLNHQPQHF. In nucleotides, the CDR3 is TGTGCCAGCAGCTCATTGAACCATCAGCCCCAGCATTTT.

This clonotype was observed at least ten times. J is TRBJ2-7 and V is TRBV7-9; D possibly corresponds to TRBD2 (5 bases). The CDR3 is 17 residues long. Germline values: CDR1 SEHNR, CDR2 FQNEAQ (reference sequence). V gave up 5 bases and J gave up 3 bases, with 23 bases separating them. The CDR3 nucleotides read TGTGCCAGCAGCCCCTCTCGTTGGACTGGGGAAAACTACGAGCAGTACTTC. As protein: CASSPSRWTGENYEQYF.

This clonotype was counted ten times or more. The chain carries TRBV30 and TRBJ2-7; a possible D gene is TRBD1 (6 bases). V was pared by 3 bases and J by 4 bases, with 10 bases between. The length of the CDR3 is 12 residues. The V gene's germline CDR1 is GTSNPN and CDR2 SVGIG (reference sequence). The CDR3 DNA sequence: TGTGCCTGGAGACCGAGGGGGTACGAGCAGTACTTC. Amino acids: CAWRPRGYEQYF.

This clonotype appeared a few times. CDR3 DNA: TGTGCCAGCAGTTCCCAATGGGGCACTGAAGCTTTCTTT. It codes for CASSSQWGTEAFF. V gene TRBV6-2 or TRBV6-3 combines with J gene TRBJ1-1; unclear D gene. V dropped 4 bases and J dropped 4 bases, with 10 bases sitting between them. This CDR3 has 13 residues. Germline CDR1 and CDR2: MNHEY and SVGEGT.

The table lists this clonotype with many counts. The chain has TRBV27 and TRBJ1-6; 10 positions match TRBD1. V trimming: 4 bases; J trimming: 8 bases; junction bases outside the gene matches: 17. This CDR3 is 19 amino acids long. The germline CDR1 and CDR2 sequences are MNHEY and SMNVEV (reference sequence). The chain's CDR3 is CASSSLGQGGVLPHSPLHF. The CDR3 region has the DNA TGTGCCAGCAGTTCCCTCGGACAGGGGGGAGTTCTCCCCCATTCACCCCTCCACTTT.

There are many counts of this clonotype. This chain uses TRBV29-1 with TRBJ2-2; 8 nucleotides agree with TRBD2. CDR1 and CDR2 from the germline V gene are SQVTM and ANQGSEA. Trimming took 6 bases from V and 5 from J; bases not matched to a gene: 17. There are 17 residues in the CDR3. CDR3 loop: CSVMMSGGPSPTGELFF. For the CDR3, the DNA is TGCAGCGTCATGATGTCGGGAGGGCCCAGTCCGACCGGGGAGCTGTTTTTT.

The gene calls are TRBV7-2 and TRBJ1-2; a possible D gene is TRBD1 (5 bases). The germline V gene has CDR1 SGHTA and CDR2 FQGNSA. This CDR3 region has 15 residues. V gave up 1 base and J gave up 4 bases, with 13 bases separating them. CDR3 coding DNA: TGTGCCAGCAGCTTAGTTGGAGGGACTAGCTATGGCTACACCTTC. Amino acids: CASSLVGGTSYGYTF.

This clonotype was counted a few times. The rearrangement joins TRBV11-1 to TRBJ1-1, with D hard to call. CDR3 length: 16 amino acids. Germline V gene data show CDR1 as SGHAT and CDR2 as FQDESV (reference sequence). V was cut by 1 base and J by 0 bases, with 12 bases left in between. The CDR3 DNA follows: TGTGCCAGCAGCTTAGGCACATGGAACTTGAACACTGAAGCTTTCTTT. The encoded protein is CASSLGTWNLNTEAFF.

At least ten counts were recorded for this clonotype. In nucleotides, the CDR3 is TGTGCCAGCAGCCAAGAACACGGTGGTTTAGGGGCTTTCTTT. This sequence encodes CASSQEHGGLGAFF. This chain joins TRBV3-1 and TRBJ1-1; unclear D gene. The CDR3 has 14 residues. Germline V gene data show CDR1 as LGHDT and CDR2 as YNNKEL (reference sequence). The V end lost 0 bases, the J end lost 11 bases, and 16 bases lay between the germline ends.

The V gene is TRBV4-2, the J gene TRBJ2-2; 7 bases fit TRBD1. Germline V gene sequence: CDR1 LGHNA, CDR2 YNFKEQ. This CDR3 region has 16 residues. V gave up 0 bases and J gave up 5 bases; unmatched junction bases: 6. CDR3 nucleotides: TGTGCCAGCAGCCAAGATTTCGGACAGGCAACCGGGGAGCTGTTTTTT. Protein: CASSQDFGQATGELFF.

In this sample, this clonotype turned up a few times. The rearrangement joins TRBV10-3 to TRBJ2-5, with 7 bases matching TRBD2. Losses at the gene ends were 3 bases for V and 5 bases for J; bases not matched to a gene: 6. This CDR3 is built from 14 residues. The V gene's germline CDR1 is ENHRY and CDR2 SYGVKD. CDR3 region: CAISDPGEGETQYF. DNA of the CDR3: TGTGCCATCAGTGACCCTGGGGAGGGGGAGACCCAGTACTTC.